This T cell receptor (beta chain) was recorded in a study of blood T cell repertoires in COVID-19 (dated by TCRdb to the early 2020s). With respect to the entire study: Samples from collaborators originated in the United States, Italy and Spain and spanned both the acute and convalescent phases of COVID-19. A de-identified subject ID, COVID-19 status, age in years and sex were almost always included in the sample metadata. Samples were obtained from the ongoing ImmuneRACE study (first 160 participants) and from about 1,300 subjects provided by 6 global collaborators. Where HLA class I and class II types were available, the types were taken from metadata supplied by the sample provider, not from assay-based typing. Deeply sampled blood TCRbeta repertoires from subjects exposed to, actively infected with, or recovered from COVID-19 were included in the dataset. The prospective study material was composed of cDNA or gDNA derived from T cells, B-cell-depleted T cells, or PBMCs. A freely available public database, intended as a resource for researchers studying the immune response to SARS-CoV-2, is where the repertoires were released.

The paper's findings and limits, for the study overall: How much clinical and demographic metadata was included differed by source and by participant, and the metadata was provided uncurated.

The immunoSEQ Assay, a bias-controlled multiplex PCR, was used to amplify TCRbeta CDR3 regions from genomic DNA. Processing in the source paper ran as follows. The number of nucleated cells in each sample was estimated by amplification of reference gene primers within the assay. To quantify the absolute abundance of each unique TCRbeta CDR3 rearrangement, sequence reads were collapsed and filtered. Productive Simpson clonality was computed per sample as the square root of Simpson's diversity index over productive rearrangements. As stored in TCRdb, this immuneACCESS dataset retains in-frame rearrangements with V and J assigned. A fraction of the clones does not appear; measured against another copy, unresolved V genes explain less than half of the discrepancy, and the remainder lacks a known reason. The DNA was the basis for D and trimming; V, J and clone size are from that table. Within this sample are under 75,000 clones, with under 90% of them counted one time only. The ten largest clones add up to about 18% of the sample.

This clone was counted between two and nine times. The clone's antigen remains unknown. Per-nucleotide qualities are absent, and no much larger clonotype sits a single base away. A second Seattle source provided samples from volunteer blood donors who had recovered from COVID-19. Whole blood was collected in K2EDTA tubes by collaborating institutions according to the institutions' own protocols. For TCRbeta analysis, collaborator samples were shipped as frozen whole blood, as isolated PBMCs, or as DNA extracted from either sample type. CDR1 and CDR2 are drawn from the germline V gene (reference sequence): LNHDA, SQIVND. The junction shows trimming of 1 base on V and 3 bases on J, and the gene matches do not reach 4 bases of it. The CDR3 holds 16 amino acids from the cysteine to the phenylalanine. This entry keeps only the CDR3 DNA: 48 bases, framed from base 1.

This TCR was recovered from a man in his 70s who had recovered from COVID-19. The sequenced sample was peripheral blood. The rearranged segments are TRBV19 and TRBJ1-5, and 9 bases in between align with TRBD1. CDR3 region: CASSIGGQGYNQPQHF. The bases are TGTGCCAGTAGTATAGGAGGACAGGGGTACAATCAGCCCCAGCATTTT.